A single sample is the source of the 5 T cell receptor beta chains below, sequenced in a study of Tregs in tolerant kidney transplant recipients. Repertoires were generated with immunoSEQ multiplex PCR, while TCRdb's copy carries only in-frame clones and drops some. Here the sample spans some 64,000 clones, approximately 98% being singletons. Sequencing was performed on Tregs from blood, taken before the transplant. The receptor source for this set is a human donor who received a combined kidney and bone marrow transplant.

This clone was recorded once. The CDR3 DNA follows: TGTGCCAGCAGTGATGGGGGACAGGGCAACTATGGCTACACCTTC. This gives the protein CASSDGGQGNYGYTF. This rearrangement joins TRBV6-1 to TRBJ1-2; 9 bases are shared with TRBD1. Germline loops: CDR1 MNHNS, CDR2 SASEGT. The CDR3 is 15 amino acids. V was clipped by 3 bases and J by 2 bases; unmatched bases: 4.

The chain combines TRBV7-8 with TRBJ2-1, with 7 positions matching TRBD1. The CDR3 extends over 14 amino acids. CDR1 SGHVS and CDR2 FQNEAQ come from the germline V gene. V lost 6 bases and J lost 5; bases outside the gene matches: 7. CDR3 protein: CASSPLGQNNEQFF. The CDR3 DNA sequence: TGTGCCAGCAGTCCCCTGGGACAGAACAATGAGCAGTTCTTC.

The chain has TRBV19 and TRBJ2-3; D is unclear. The CDR3 is 15 residues long. Germline CDR1 LNHDA, CDR2 SQIVND (reference sequence). Trimming stripped 4 bases from V and 7 bases from J, with 18 bases between. CDR3 in DNA: TGTGCCAGTAGTAGGGCCTCGAGCCGCAGTAATACGCAGTATTTT. It is translated as CASSRASSRSNTQYF.

The chain has TRBV19 and TRBJ2-7; D perhaps matches TRBD1 (6 bases). Germline CDR1 and CDR2: LNHDA and SQIVND (reference sequence). This CDR3 has 14 residues. V was trimmed by 1 base and J by 3 bases, leaving 10 bases between them. The DNA of the CDR3 is TGTGCCAGTAGTATAGTGACAGGAGACTACGAGCAGTACTTC. As protein: CASSIVTGDYEQYF.

V is TRBV4-3 and J is TRBJ1-6, with a possible D match to TRBD1 (5 bases). CDR3 size: 19 residues. V lost 0 bases, J lost 3 bases, and 18 bases lay in between. CDR1 is LGHNA and CDR2 is YSLEER in the germline V gene. The CDR3 here is CASSQEGDDREFYNSPLHF. The DNA for the CDR3 is TGCGCCAGCAGCCAAGAAGGTGACGACAGAGAATTCTATAATTCACCCCTCCACTTT.